A selection of T cell receptor beta chains follows, all from one sample in a study of T-cell reconstitution after alpha-beta-depleted transplantation in children. From the PCR reads, TCRdb called clonotypes with MiXCR, one entry per CDR3 protein. Among 700,000 to 950,000 distinct CDR3 sequences listed, roughly 16% were seen once. Sequenced material: PBMCs, mostly from graft donor cells, taken 360 days after TCRalphabeta/CD19-depleted stem cell transplant. The source is a male patient between 10 and 17 years old who had a stem cell transplant for acute lymphoblastic leukemia, so the T cells may come from the graft donor. The CDR3 runs from the conserved cysteine through the conserved F or W. D genes are given only for firm matches. For some rows the clone size is stated as once, few or many, or as a class when expanded; others skip it.

j_gene | v_gene | abundance | d_gene | CDR3nt | CDR3aa
TRBJ2-3 | TRBV7-3 | few | TRBD2 | TGTGCCAGCAGCTCCGGGACTAGCGGGGTCACAGATACGCAGTATTTT | CASSSGTSGVTDTQYF
TRBJ2-2 | TRBV12-3/TRBV12-4 | few | TRBD2 | TGTGCCAGCAGTTCCTGGACTAGCGAGAACACCGGGGAGCTGTTTTTT | CASSSWTSENTGELFF
TRBJ2-7 | TRBV20-1 | few | . | TGCAGCGCGGTGGGCGGGAACTCCTACGAGCAGTACTTC | CSAVGGNSYEQYF
TRBJ2-3 | TRBV3-1 | once | . | TGTGCCAGCAGCCCCGACCTAGACGCAGATACGCAGTATTTT | CASSPDLDADTQYF
TRBJ2-5 | TRBV7-2 | few | TRBD1 | TGTGCCAGCAGTCCTACACCGGGACAGAAGACCCAGTACTTC | CASSPTPGQKTQYF
TRBJ2-1 | TRBV9 | many | TRBD2 | TGTGCCAGCAGCCCTCCTGGGCTAGCGGGAGTTAATGAGCAGTTCTTC | CASSPPGLAGVNEQFF
TRBJ1-1 | TRBV5-1 | . | . | TGCGCCAGCAGCTTGGAGAGTAACACTGAAGCTTTCTTT | CASSLESNTEAFF
TRBJ2-4 | TRBV5-6 | many | . | TGTGCCAGCAGCCCAATGTGGGCAGGCAACATTCAGTACTTC | CASSPMWAGNIQYF
TRBJ2-4 | TRBV7-3 | few | . | TGTGCCAGCAGCTCAGAAGCGGGTCCCCCCCTAGTTGGGTCCAAAAACATTCAGTACTTC | CASSSEAGPPLVGSKNIQYF
TRBJ2-1 | TRBV29-1 | few | . | TGCAGCGTTGAAGGAAGCGGGCTGACCTACAATGAGCAGTTCTTC | CSVEGSGLTYNEQFF
TRBJ2-1 | TRBV12-3/TRBV12-4 | few | TRBD1 | TGTGCCAGTGGGGACAGGCCCTACAATGAGCAGTTCTTC | CASGDRPYNEQFF
TRBJ1-3 | TRBV9 | many | . | TGTGCCAGCAGCGTCGACCCCCTGGGACCTATCACTTGGGGAAACACCATATATTTT | CASSVDPLGPITWGNTIYF
TRBJ2-7 | TRBV30 | few | . | TGTGCCTGGGCGGTTTACGAGCAGTACTTC | CAWAVYEQYF
TRBJ2-1 | TRBV7-8 | . | TRBD2 | TGTGCCAGCAGACCCGGGACTAGCAACAATGAGCAGTTCTTC | CASRPGTSNNEQFF
TRBJ2-7 | TRBV4-2 | few | . | TGTGCCAGCAGCCAAGAGGTGCGGGATGGGTACGAGCAGTACTTC | CASSQEVRDGYEQYF
TRBJ2-1 | TRBV20-1 | few | TRBD1 | TGCAGTGCTAGAGGGGACAGGAATGAGCAGTTCTTC | CSARGDRNEQFF
TRBJ2-1 | TRBV9 | few | . | TGTGCCAGCAGCGTGAGGGCCTACAATGAGCAGTTCTTC | CASSVRAYNEQFF
TRBJ2-5 | TRBV20-1 | few | TRBD2 | TGCAGTGCATGGACTAGCGGGAGAGGGAAGACCCAGTACTTC | CSAWTSGRGKTQYF
TRBJ1-1 | TRBV29-1 | . | . | TGCAGCGTTGAAGATGCAGCAATGAACACTGAAGCTTTCTTT | CSVEDAAMNTEAFF
TRBJ1-1 | TRBV28 | . | TRBD1 | TGTGCCAGCAGTTACGTACCGGGACAGGGGGCGTCCCCTAACCTAAACACTGAAGCTTTCTTT | CASSYVPGQGASPNLNTEAFF
TRBJ2-1 | TRBV6-5 | many | TRBD2 | TGTGCCAGCAGTTACCGCCTTTACGGGAGGAGGTACAATGAGCAGTTCTTC | CASSYRLYGRRYNEQFF
TRBJ2-5 | TRBV4-2 | few | . | TGTGCCAGCAGCTTTCAGGGAGTGGCGAAGACCCAGTACTTC | CASSFQGVAKTQYF
TRBJ2-5 | TRBV12-3/TRBV12-4 | many | . | TGTGCCAGCAGCTTTTCAGGGGAGACCCAGTACTTC | CASSFSGETQYF
TRBJ1-2 | TRBV5-1 | . | . | TGCGCCAGCAGCGTCGGGACACAGGTTGGGGGCTACACCTTC | CASSVGTQVGGYTF
TRBJ2-2 | TRBV7-9 | . | . | TGTGCCAGCAGCTTAGCCCCCCAGGGTCGAGCCGGGGAGCTGTTTTTT | CASSLAPQGRAGELFF
TRBJ2-5 | TRBV12-3/TRBV12-4 | few | . | TGTGCCAGCAGGCCCGAAGGGGAGACCCAGTACTTC | CASRPEGETQYF
TRBJ2-7 | TRBV5-1 | few | TRBD2 | TGCGCCAGCAGCCCAAAGCGGGGGCGGGGAAACGAGCAGTACTTC | CASSPKRGRGNEQYF
TRBJ1-1 | TRBV10-2 | . | . | TGCGCCAGCAGTGAGGCGATGCTGGGAGCTTTCTTT | CASSEAMLGAFF